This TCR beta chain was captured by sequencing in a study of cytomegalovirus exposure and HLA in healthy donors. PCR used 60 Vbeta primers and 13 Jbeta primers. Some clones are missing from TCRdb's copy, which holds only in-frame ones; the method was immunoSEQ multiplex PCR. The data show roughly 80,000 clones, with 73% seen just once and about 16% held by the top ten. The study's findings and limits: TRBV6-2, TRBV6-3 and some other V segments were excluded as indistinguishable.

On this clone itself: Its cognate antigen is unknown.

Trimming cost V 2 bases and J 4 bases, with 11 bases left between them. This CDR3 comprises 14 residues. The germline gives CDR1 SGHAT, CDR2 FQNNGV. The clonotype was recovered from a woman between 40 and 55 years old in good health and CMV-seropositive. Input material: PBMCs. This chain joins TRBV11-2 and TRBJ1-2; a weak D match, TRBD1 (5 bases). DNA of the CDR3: TGTGCCAGCAGCTTACCCGGGGGACGCTATGGCTACACCTTC. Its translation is CASSLPGGRYGYTF.